This entry is about one T cell receptor (beta chain). Sequenced by immunoSEQ multiplex PCR; TCRdb stores in-frame clones only, minus some. The sample contains 150,000 to 200,000 clones, around 89% of which appear only once. This record comes from a study of T cell responses to AZD1222 COVID-19 vaccine. Germline V gene sequence: CDR1 SGHRS, CDR2 YFSETQ. This CDR3 has 14 residues. V lost 4 bases to trimming and J lost 10 bases, with 15 bases between them. The V call is TRBV5-1, the J call TRBJ1-6, with D possibly TRBD1 on 5 matching bases. The TCR originated in an adult in good health. The input for sequencing was peripheral blood, taken on day 0 of AZD1222 vaccination. The CDR3 loop is CASSPGQGGSPLHF. CDR3 DNA sequence: TGCGCCAGCAGCCCCGGACAAGGCGGATCACCCCTCCACTTT.